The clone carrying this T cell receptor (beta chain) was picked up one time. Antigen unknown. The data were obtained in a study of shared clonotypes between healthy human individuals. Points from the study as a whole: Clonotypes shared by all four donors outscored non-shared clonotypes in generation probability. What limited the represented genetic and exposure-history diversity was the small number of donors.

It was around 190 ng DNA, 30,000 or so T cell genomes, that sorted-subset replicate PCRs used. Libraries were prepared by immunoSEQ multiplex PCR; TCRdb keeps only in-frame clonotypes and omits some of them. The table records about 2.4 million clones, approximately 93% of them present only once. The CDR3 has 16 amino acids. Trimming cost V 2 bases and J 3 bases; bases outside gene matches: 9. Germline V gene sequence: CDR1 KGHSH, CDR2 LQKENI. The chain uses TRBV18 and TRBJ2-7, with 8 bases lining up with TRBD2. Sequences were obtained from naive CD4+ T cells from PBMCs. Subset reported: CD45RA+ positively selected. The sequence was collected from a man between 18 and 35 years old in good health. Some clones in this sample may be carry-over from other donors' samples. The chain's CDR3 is CASSPGGLAGFYEQYF. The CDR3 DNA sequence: TGTGCCAGCTCACCAGGAGGGTTAGCGGGGTTCTACGAGCAGTACTTC.